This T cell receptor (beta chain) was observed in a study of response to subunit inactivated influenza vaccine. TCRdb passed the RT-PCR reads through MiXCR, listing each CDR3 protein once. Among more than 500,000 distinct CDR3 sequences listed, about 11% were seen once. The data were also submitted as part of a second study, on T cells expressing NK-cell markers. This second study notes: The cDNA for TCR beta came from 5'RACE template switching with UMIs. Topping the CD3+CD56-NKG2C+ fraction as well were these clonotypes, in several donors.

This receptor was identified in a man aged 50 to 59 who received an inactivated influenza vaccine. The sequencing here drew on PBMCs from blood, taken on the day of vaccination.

CDR3 region: CSARAGPYEQYF. The CDR3 coding sequence is TGCAGTGCTAGGGCGGGACCCTACGAGCAGTACTTC. The genes are TRBV20-1 and TRBJ2-7; a weak D match, TRBD2 (6 bases). Germline V gene data show CDR1 as DFQATT and CDR2 as SNEGSKA (reference sequence). V lost 3 bases and J lost 2, with 8 bases in between. This CDR3 spans 12 amino acids.